This is a list of T cell receptor beta chains from one sample in a study of blood T cell repertoires in COVID-19. Generated by immunoSEQ multiplex PCR, the TCRdb table keeps only in-frame clones and is missing some. The table has about 410,000 clones, 70% to 90% seen once; the top ten hold around 1.4%. Material for sequencing was peripheral blood. All receptors derive from a woman in her thirties with active or convalescent COVID-19. Each CDR3 is given with its conserved first and last residue. The D gene is left open where the match is weak. A clone size is listed for some rows: how often the clone was seen (once, few, many), or a class if it is expanded.

>.|.|TRBJ1-5|TRBV25-1
CASSGNRGHSVQHF
TGTGCCAGCAGTGGGAACAGAGGACACAGTGTCCAGCATTTT
>TRBD1|.|TRBJ1-1|TRBV27
CASSSPDRGNTEAFF
TGTGCCAGCAGTTCCCCAGACAGGGGGAACACTGAAGCTTTCTTT
>.|.|TRBJ2-5|TRBV5-5
CASSLVRGAGQETQYF
TGTGCCAGCAGCTTGGTTAGGGGCGCCGGGCAAGAGACCCAGTACTTC
>.|.|TRBJ1-1|TRBV5-4
CASSPDTPNTEAFF
TGTGCCAGCAGCCCCGACACTCCGAACACTGAAGCTTTCTTT
>TRBD2|.|TRBJ2-5|TRBV3-1/TRBV3-2
CASSQETSVIQETQYF
TGTGCCAGCAGCCAAGAGACTAGCGTGATCCAAGAGACCCAGTACTTC
>.|.|TRBJ2-1|TRBV12-5
CASGLVLGTQKLF
TGTGCTAGTGGTTTGGTATTGGGGACTCAGAAACTCTTC
>TRBD1|.|TRBJ1-2|TRBV10-2
CASSEPQGVGYGYTF
TGCGCCAGCAGTGAGCCACAGGGGGTTGGCTATGGCTACACCTTC
>TRBD2|.|TRBJ2-3|TRBV5-1
CASSSGLAGGTISTDTQYF
TGCGCCAGCAGCTCAGGACTAGCGGGAGGAACAATTAGCACAGATACGCAGTATTTT
>.|.|TRBJ2-1|TRBV9
CASSVVGDSYNEQFF
TGTGCCAGCAGCGTAGTGGGAGACTCCTACAATGAGCAGTTCTTC
>.|.|TRBJ1-1|TRBV6-5
CASREIMNTEAFF
TGTGCCAGCAGGGAGATTATGAACACTGAAGCTTTCTTT
>.|.|TRBJ2-1|TRBV19
CASSISPSPYNEQFF
TGTGCCAGTAGTATATCCCCCTCCCCTTACAATGAGCAGTTCTTC
>TRBD1|.|TRBJ1-5|TRBV10-2
CATEMGTGGGNQPQHF
TGCGCCACCGAGATGGGGACAGGGGGCGGCAATCAGCCCCAGCATTTT
>.|.|TRBJ1-1|TRBV20-1
CSARIQAEAFF
TGCAGTGCTCGTATACAGGCTGAAGCTTTCTTT
>.|.|TRBJ1-2|TRBV7-8
CASSSPENYGYTF
TGTGCCAGCAGCTCGCCCGAGAACTATGGCTACACCTTC
>TRBD1|.|TRBJ1-1|TRBV5-1
CASSFGQGEEAFF
TGCGCCAGCAGCTTTGGACAGGGGGAAGAAGCTTTCTTT
>TRBD1|few|TRBJ1-1|TRBV19
CASSPGTANTEAFF
TGTGCCAGTAGTCCTGGGACAGCTAACACTGAAGCTTTCTTT
>.|.|TRBJ1-2|TRBV20-1
CSAKESYTF
TGCAGTGCCAAGGAGAGCTACACCTTC
>.|.|TRBJ1-5|TRBV6-5
CASSYDGESGQPQHF
TGTGCCAGCAGCTACGATGGAGAGAGCGGGCAGCCCCAGCATTTT
>TRBD1|once|TRBJ2-4|TRBV3-1/TRBV3-2
CASSQERDRGRLAKNIQYF
TGTGCCAGCAGCCAAGAAAGGGACAGGGGGCGACTAGCCAAAAACATTCAGTACTTC
>.|once|TRBJ2-3|TRBV19
CASSMAWTDTQYF
TGTGCCAGTAGTATGGCTTGGACAGATACGCAGTATTTT
>TRBD1|.|TRBJ1-1|TRBV19
CASSLPGTANTEAFF
TGTGCCAGTAGTCTCCCCGGGACAGCGAACACTGAAGCTTTCTTT
>TRBD2|.|TRBJ2-5|TRBV4-2
CASSPNSLAGGRETQYF
TGTGCCAGCAGCCCGAACTCCCTTGCGGGGGGGCGAGAGACCCAGTACTTC
>.|.|TRBJ1-2|TRBV2
CASRGAGGSYGYTF
TGTGCCAGCAGGGGGGCGGGCGGCAGCTATGGCTACACCTTC
>TRBD2|.|TRBJ2-7|TRBV4-1
CASSVQAGGGYEQYF
TGCGCCAGCAGCGTACAAGCGGGGGGCGGGTACGAGCAGTACTTC
>.|.|TRBJ1-1|TRBV27
CASRGRASANTEAFF
TGTGCCAGCAGAGGCAGGGCGAGTGCAAACACTGAAGCTTTCTTT
>.|.|TRBJ1-6|TRBV4-1
CASSQDPKSPLHF
TGCGCCAGCAGCCAAGACCCTAAGTCACCCCTCCACTTT
>.|.|TRBJ1-4|TRBV15
CATSRNRDTFNEKLFF
TGTGCCACCAGCAGAAACCGGGACACCTTTAATGAAAAACTGTTTTTT
>.|.|TRBJ2-5|TRBV4-1
CASSQVTGPGETQYF
TGCGCCAGCAGCCAAGTAACAGGCCCCGGAGAGACCCAGTACTTC
>TRBD2|.|TRBJ2-1|TRBV5-1
CASSLTSGSSYNEQFF
TGCGCCAGCAGCTTAACTAGCGGGAGCTCCTACAATGAGCAGTTCTTC
>.|.|TRBJ1-1|TRBV18
CASSPFGYTEAFF
TGTGCCAGCTCACCATTCGGGTACACTGAAGCTTTCTTT
>.|.|TRBJ1-3|TRBV5-6
CASSLAAVSSGNTIYF
TGTGCCAGCAGCTTGGCCGCGGTTAGCTCTGGAAACACCATATATTTT
>.|.|TRBJ1-1|TRBV6-4
CASSDWEGSEAFF
TGTGCCAGCAGTGACTGGGAGGGAAGTGAAGCTTTCTTT
>.|.|TRBJ2-2|TRBV21-1
CASSKGAEREALGELFF
TGTGCCAGCAGCAAAGGGGCAGAGCGGGAGGCACTTGGGGAGCTGTTTTTT
>.|once|TRBJ2-1|TRBV6-5
CASSWGSEQFF
TGTGCCAGCAGTTGGGGCTCTGAGCAGTTCTTC
>.|.|TRBJ2-7|TRBV4-1
CASSQGWGGHYEQYF
TGCGCCAGCAGCCAAGGGTGGGGGGGCCACTACGAGCAGTACTTC
>TRBD1|once|TRBJ2-2|TRBV2
CASRMGTVNTGELFF
TGTGCCAGCAGAATGGGGACAGTGAACACCGGGGAGCTGTTTTTT
>.|.|TRBJ1-6|TRBV12-3/TRBV12-4
CASSLDRFSPLHF
TGTGCCAGCAGTTTAGACAGATTTTCACCCCTCCACTTT
>.|.|TRBJ1-1|TRBV5-6
CASHAGSSTEAFF
TGTGCCAGCCACGCGGGGTCTTCCACTGAAGCTTTCTTT
>.|.|TRBJ2-1|TRBV6-4
CASSEDGGQNEQFF
TGTGCCAGCAGTGAGGACGGGGGGCAAAATGAGCAGTTCTTC
>.|.|TRBJ1-4|TRBV2
CASRETASTNEKLFF
TGTGCCAGCAGGGAGACAGCTTCAACTAATGAAAAACTGTTTTTT
>.|.|TRBJ1-1|TRBV5-4
CASSSRGENTEAFF
TGTGCCAGCAGCTCCCGGGGAGAAAACACTGAAGCTTTCTTT
>.|.|TRBJ2-7|TRBV5-4
CASRIETGEQYF
TGTGCCAGCAGAATCGAGACGGGCGAGCAGTACTTC
>TRBD2|.|TRBJ2-2|TRBV11-2
CASSRDYFNTGELFF
TGTGCCAGCAGCCGGGACTACTTTAACACCGGGGAGCTGTTTTTT
>TRBD1|.|TRBJ2-7|TRBV7-9
CASSFGQGAQYF
TGTGCCAGCAGCTTTGGACAGGGAGCGCAGTACTTC
>.|.|TRBJ2-1|TRBV28
CASSFTRGEQFF
TGTGCCAGCAGTTTCACCAGGGGTGAGCAGTTCTTC
>TRBD1|.|TRBJ1-3|TRBV19
CASSSGQGKSGNTIYF
TGTGCCAGTAGTAGCGGACAGGGGAAATCTGGAAACACCATATATTTT
>TRBD2|.|TRBJ2-5|TRBV3-1/TRBV3-2
CASSQGGGAGVSETQYF
TGTGCCAGCAGCCAAGGCGGCGGAGCGGGAGTATCGGAGACCCAGTACTTC
>.|.|TRBJ2-1|TRBV5-1
CASSLVKGSDEQFF
TGCGCCAGCAGCTTGGTTAAGGGGTCGGACGAGCAGTTCTTC
>TRBD2|.|TRBJ2-7|TRBV5-6
CASRSGLAGVYEQYF
TGTGCCAGCAGGTCGGGACTAGCGGGAGTATACGAGCAGTACTTC
>.|.|TRBJ1-5|TRBV5-1
CASSLRGNQPQHF
TGCGCCAGCAGCTTGCGGGGCAATCAGCCCCAGCATTTT